This entry lists 3 T cell receptor beta chains sequenced from one sample in a study of CD8 T cells in Susac syndrome. RNA amounts of about 0.5 to 1 ug underwent reverse transcription with random hexamers. Via MiXCR, TCRdb re-called the immunoSEQ multiplex PCR reads, giving one row per CDR3 protein. The table has approximately 70,000 distinct CDR3 sequences, 96% seen once. Sequences were obtained from CD4+ T cells from PBMCs. The receptors derive from a human donor with multiple sclerosis.

This clonotype has a single count. The chain is built from TRBV27 and TRBJ2-7; D is ambiguous. CDR3 length equals 17 residues. CDR1 is MNHEY, CDR2 SMNVEV, per germline (reference sequence). V shed 5 bases and J shed 1 base, with 21 bases lying between them. The DNA for the CDR3 is TGTGCCAGCAGTCGCACCCCGGAGATAGTGGGATCCTACGAGCAGTACTTC. Translated, it gives CASSRTPEIVGSYEQYF.

J is TRBJ2-1 and V is TRBV29-1; 10 nucleotides agree with TRBD1. Unmatched junction bases numbered 2, after V lost 7 bases and J lost 2 bases. CDR3 length: 13 amino acids. Per germline, CDR1 SQVTM and CDR2 ANQGSEA. The CDR3 nucleotides are TGCAGCGCCGGGACAGGGGCCTACAATGAGCAGTTCTTC. It is translated as CSAGTGAYNEQFF.

The chain links TRBV7-9 to TRBJ1-5, with D perhaps TRBD1 (5 bases). The CDR3 contains 14 residues. V was pared by 2 bases and J by 4 bases, with 9 bases between. Germline CDR1 and CDR2: SEHNR and FQNEAQ (reference sequence). The CDR3 coding sequence is TGTGCCAGCAGCTTACAGGGAGAGAATCAGCCCCAGCATTTT. Its translation is CASSLQGENQPQHF.